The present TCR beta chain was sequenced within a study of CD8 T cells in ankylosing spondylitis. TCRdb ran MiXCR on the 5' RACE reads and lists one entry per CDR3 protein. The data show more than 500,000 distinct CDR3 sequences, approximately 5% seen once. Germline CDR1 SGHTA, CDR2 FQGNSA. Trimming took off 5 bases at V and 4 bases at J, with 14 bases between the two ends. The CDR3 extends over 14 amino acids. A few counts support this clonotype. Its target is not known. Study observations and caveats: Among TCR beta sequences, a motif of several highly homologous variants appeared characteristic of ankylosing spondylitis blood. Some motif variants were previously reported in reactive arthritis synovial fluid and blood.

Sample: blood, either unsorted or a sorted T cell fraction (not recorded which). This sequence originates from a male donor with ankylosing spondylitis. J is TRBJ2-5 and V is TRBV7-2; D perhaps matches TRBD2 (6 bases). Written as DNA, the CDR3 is TGTGCCAGCAGCCCCCGGGGACTTCTAGAGACCCAGTACTTC. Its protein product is CASSPRGLLETQYF.